This TCR delta chain was observed in a study of γδ T cells in repeated Plasmodium falciparum infection. At the level of the study: The natural-infection arm compared Malian children under seasonal malaria with matched Australian children. Some Malian samples span acute malaria episodes; others come from no-transmission periods.

Regarding the study as a whole: Malian children's Vdelta2-negative repertoires appeared more expanded and less diverse than Australians'.

TCRdb re-processed the multiplex PCR reads via CATT. The sample records 85,000 to 95,000 delta-chain clones, more than 1.4% being singletons. Flow sorting of PBMC yielded separate Vgamma9/Vdelta2+ and Vdelta2-negative gammadelta T cell populations for bulk repertoire analysis. This clone was picked up many times. Its antigen is undetermined. Looked up from germline, CDR1 is TSWWSYY and CDR2 is QGS. Trimming took 7 bases from V and 10 from J, leaving 25 bases between them. The CDR3 sequence is 15 residues long. This clonotype was sampled from a pool of human donors (malaria-infected and uninfected, not separated). This chain links TRDV1 with TRDJ1, with D unresolved. What was sequenced was gamma-delta T cells from blood. DNA of the CDR3: TGTGCTCTTGAGTCCAACCTAGCCCCTGGAAGTGGACTCATCTTT. This encodes CALESNLAPGSGLIF.